What follows describes a single TCR beta chain. In the original analysis: For nucleated cells, counts were estimated from reference gene primer amplification. Repertoires were generated with immunoSEQ multiplex PCR, while TCRdb's copy carries only in-frame clones and drops some. V, J and clone size are taken as reported in that table, and D and trimming were inferred from the DNA itself. The profile covers 45,000 to 65,000 clones, with 90% appearing a single time and around 9.7% taken by the ten largest. The sample comes from a study of blood T cell repertoires in COVID-19. Study in general: Researchers got acute and convalescent COVID-19 samples from the United States, Italy and Spain. PBMCs, B-cell-depleted T cells, or T cells provided the cDNA or gDNA that made up the material.

The material sequenced was peripheral blood. The TCR sequence derives from a woman over 75 with acute or convalescent COVID-19.

The CDR3 loop reads CAWGVRGDQPQHF. CDR3 bases: TGTGCCTGGGGGGTCCGGGGGGATCAGCCCCAGCATTTT. The chain links TRBV30 to TRBJ1-5; perhaps TRBD1 as D (5 bases). The V gene's germline CDR1 is GTSNPN and CDR2 SVGIG (reference sequence). The CDR3 loop spans 13 amino acids. V lost 5 bases and J 5 bases, leaving 13 bases between the germline ends.